This TCR beta chain was captured by sequencing in a study of T cells after yellow fever vaccination. The CDR3 spans 14 residues. CDR1 and CDR2 from the germline V gene are SGHTA and FQGNSA. The V segment lost 11 bases and the J segment 5 bases; nucleotides outside the gene matches: 15. TCRdb reprocessed the 5' RACE reads with MiXCR, giving one entry per CDR3 protein. Of around 300,000 distinct CDR3 sequences in the sample, 10% to 15% were seen once. This clonotype was recorded a few times. The sequences come from CD4+ T cells sorted from PBMCs, collected 45 days after the yellow fever booster vaccination. This sequence was found in a young man who received the YFV17D yellow fever vaccine. The chain couples TRBV7-2 to TRBJ2-7; 7 positions match TRBD1. The CDR3 is CAASTQTGYDEQYF. In DNA form, the CDR3 reads TGTGCCGCCTCAACCCAGACAGGGTACGACGAGCAGTACTTC.